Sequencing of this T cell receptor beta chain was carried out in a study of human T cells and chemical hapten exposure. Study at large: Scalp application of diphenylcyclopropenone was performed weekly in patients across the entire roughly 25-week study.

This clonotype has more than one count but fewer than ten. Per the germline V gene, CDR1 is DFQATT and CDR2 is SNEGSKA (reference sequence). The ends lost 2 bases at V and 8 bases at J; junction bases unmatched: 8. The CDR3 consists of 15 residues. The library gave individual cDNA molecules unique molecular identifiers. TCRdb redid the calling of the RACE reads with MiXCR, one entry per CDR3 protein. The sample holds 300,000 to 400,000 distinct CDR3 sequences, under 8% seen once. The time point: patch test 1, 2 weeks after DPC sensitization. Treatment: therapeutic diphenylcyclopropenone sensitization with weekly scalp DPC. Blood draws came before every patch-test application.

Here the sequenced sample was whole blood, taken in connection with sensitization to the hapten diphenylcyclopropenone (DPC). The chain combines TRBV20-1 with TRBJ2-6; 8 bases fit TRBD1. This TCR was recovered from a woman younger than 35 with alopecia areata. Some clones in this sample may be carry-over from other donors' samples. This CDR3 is CSARKGGQASNVLTF. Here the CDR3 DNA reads TGCAGTGCTAGAAAGGGGGGACAGGCTTCCAACGTCCTGACTTTC.